These T cell receptor beta chains were read from a single sample in a study of technical replicates of blood from a few donors. Produced via immunoSEQ multiplex PCR; TCRdb's table is partial and in-frame only. The sample yields tens of thousands of clones, roughly 90% seen once. Sample: T cells isolated from PBMCs. These receptor sequences come from a human donor in good health. Each CDR3 is given with its conserved first and last residue.

J gene,V gene,CDR3 protein
TRBJ2-7,TRBV19,CASSSDQGFYEQYF
TRBJ2-1,TRBV28,CASSSPGISYNEQFF
TRBJ2-1,TRBV12-5,CASGFRSGLAGGSTYNEQFF
TRBJ2-5,TRBV13,CASSLDRQETQYF
TRBJ2-1,TRBV7-6,CASSLNSGSPYNEQFF
TRBJ2-5,TRBV2,CASILVGTGDRETQYF
TRBJ1-6,TRBV9,CASSVEGGFGSPLHF
TRBJ2-3,TRBV6-5,CASSPGHLSPDTQYF
TRBJ2-1,TRBV5-6,CASSFWGTDWTSGSLTQFF
TRBJ2-1,TRBV27,CASSLLGSSYNEQFF
TRBJ2-1,TRBV19,CASSLSYEQFF
TRBJ2-7,TRBV30,CASSGFSYEQYF
TRBJ2-1,TRBV27,CASSLGGRGYNEQFF
TRBJ2-7,TRBV9,CASSVVGTPNPHEQYF
TRBJ2-5,TRBV7-8,CASSYGQAQETQYF
TRBJ1-1,TRBV7-9,CASSPIGTGVNTEAFF
TRBJ2-1,TRBV6-6,CAIGRRGSSYNEQFF
TRBJ1-5,TRBV5-7,CASSLQDINQPQHF
TRBJ2-1,TRBV2,CASSEYSNSYNEQFF
TRBJ1-2,TRBV27,CASASDRLAIGYTF
TRBJ2-2,TRBV7-9,CASGTSGSVTGELFF
TRBJ1-2,TRBV13,CASSDRGNYGYTF
TRBJ1-1,TRBV7-9,CASPCDRGNRTEAFF
TRBJ1-2,TRBV30,CAWFAGLGYGYTF
TRBJ1-5,TRBV28,CASGANMGNQPQHF
TRBJ2-5,TRBV11-2,CASSLMFGFTEETQYF
TRBJ2-2,TRBV29-1,CSVVRDITGELFF
TRBJ1-1,TRBV7-3,CASSPTGTGLLMNTEAFF
TRBJ1-5,TRBV7-9,CASSLSAFNQPQHF
TRBJ2-1,TRBV4-1,CASSRPGVGAYNEQFF
TRBJ2-3,TRBV14,CASSQGSGTRSTDTQYF
TRBJ1-2,TRBV10-1,CASTNMGAYGYTF
TRBJ2-1,TRBV28,CASSLFRSNEQFF
TRBJ1-3,TRBV2,CASSEEYSGNTIYF
TRBJ2-2,TRBV4-2,CASSPGDRSNTGELFF
TRBJ2-2,TRBV6-5,CASTPGAGELFF
TRBJ2-5,TRBV7-3,CASRSEVLYQETQYF
TRBJ2-1,TRBV28,CASSPRLAGVSYNEQFF
TRBJ2-5,TRBV2,CASILGQGRETQYF
TRBJ1-1,TRBV7-9,CASSSTGGNTEAFF
TRBJ1-2,TRBV7-9,CASSYRGQRYGYTF
TRBJ2-7,TRBV25-1,CASSEEKRGTYHYEQYF
TRBJ2-1,TRBV18,CASSPSRGGDNEQFF
TRBJ2-1,TRBV5-1,CASSLDLGYEQFF
TRBJ1-5,TRBV6-5,CASSPGQGGGQPQHF
TRBJ1-2,TRBV19,CASSTWTGNPSGYTF
TRBJ1-5,TRBV5-1,CASSLEGVMPQHF
TRBJ2-3,TRBV11-2,CASSLVGASPGTDTQYF
TRBJ1-1,TRBV19,CASSIPTGGARNTEAFF
TRBJ2-7,TRBV7-9,CASNRDSFGDEQYF